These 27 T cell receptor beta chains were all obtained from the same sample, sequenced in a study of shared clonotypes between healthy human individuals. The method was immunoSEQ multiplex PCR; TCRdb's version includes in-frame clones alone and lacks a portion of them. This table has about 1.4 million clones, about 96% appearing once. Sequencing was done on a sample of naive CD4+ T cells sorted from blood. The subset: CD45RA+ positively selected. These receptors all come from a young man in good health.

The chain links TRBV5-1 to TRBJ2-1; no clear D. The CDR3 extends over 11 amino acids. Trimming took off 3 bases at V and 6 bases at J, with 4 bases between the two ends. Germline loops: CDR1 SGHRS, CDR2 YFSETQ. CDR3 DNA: TGCGCCAGCAGCTCCGCCAATGAGCAGTTCTTC. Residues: CASSSANEQFF.

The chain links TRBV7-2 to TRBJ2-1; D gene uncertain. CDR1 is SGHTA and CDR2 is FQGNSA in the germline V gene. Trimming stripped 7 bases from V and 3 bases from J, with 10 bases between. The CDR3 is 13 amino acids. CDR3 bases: TGTGCCAGCAAATCCACCCTCTACAATGAGCAGTTCTTC. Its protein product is CASKSTLYNEQFF.

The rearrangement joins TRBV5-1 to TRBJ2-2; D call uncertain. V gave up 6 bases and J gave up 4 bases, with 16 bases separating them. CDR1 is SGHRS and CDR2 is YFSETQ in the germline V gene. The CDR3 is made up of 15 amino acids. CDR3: CASNPDLGITGELFF. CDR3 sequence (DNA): TGCGCCAGCAACCCCGACCTGGGGATCACCGGGGAGCTGTTTTTT.

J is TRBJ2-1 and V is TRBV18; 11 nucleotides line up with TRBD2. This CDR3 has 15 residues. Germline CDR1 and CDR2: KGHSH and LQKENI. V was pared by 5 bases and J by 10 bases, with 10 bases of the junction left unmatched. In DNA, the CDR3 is TGTGCCAGCTCAAGGATAGCGGGAGGGCCTGGGGAGCAGTTCTTC. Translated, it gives CASSRIAGGPGEQFF.

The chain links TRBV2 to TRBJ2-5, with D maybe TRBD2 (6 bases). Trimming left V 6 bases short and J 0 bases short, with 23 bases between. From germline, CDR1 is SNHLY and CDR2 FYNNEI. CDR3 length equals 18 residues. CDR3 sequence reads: CASSALGGSGLYQETQYF. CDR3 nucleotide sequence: TGTGCCAGCAGCGCCCTTGGGGGAAGCGGGTTGTACCAAGAGACCCAGTACTTC.

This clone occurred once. The CDR3 spells CASRRQGNTGELFF. The CDR3 nucleotides are TGTGCCAGCAGAAGACAGGGGAACACCGGGGAGCTGTTTTTT. The chain has TRBV6-5 and TRBJ2-2; 7 bases agree with TRBD1. This CDR3 contains 14 residues. From germline, CDR1 is MNHEY and CDR2 SVGAGI. With V trimmed by 6 bases and J by 1 base, 2 bases remained unmatched.

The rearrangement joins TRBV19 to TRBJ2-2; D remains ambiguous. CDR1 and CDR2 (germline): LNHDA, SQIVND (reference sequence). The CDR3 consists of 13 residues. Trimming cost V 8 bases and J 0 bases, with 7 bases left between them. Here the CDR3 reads CASRPPNTGELFF. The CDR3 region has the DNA TGTGCCAGTCGGCCTCCGAACACCGGGGAGCTGTTTTTT. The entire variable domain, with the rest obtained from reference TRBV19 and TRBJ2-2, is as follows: DGGITQSPKYLFRKEGQNVTLSCEQNLNHDAMYWYRQDPGQGLRLIYYSQIVNDFQKGDIAEGYSVSREKKESFPLTVTSAQKNPTAFYLCASRPPNTGELFFGEGSRLTVL.

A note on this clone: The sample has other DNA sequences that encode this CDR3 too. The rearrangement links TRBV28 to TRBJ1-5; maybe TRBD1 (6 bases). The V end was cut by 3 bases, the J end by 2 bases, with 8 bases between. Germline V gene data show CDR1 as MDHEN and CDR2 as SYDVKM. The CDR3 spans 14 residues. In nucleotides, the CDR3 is TGTGCCAGCAGTTTGTACAGGGGCAATCAGCCCCAGCATTTT. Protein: CASSLYRGNQPQHF.

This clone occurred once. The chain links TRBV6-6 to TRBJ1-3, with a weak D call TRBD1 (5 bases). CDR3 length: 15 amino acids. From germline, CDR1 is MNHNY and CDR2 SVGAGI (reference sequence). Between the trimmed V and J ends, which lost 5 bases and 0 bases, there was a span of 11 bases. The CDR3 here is CASSRQLASGNTIYF. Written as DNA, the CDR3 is TGTGCCAGCAGTAGACAGTTAGCCTCTGGAAACACCATATATTTT.

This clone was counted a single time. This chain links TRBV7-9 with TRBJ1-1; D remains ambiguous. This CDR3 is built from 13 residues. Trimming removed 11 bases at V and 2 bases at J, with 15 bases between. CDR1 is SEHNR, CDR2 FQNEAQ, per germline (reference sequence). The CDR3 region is CAGRSRVNTEAFF. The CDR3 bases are TGTGCCGGAAGATCGCGTGTTAACACTGAAGCTTTCTTT.

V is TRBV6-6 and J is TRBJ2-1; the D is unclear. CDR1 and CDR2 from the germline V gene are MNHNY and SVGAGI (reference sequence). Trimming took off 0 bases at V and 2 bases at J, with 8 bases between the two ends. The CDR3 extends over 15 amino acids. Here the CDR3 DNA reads TGTGCCAGCAGTTACTCAGTAGGGCCCTACAATGAGCAGTTCTTC. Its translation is CASSYSVGPYNEQFF.

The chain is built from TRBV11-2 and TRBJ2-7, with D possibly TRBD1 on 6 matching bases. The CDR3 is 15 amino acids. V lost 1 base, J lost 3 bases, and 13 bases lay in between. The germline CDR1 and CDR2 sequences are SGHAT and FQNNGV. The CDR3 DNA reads TGTGCCAGCAGCTTAGCCGAAGTAGGGGGCTACGAGCAGTACTTC. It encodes CASSLAEVGGYEQYF.

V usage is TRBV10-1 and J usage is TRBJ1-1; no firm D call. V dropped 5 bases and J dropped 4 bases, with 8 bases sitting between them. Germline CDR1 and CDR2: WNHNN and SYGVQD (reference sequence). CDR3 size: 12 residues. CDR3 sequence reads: CASSRTFTEAFF. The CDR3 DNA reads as TGCGCCAGCAGTCGTACATTCACTGAAGCTTTCTTT.

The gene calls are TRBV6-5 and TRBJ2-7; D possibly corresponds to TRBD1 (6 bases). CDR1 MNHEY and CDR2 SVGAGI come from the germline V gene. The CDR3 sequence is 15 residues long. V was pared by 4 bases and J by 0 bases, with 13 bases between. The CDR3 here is CASSSITGNSYEQYF. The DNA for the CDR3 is TGTGCCAGCAGTTCCATAACAGGGAACTCCTACGAGCAGTACTTC.

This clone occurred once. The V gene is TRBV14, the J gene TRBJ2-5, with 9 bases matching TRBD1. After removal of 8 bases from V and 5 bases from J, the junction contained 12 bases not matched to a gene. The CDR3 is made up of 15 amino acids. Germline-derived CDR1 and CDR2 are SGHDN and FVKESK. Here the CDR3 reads CASGRQGVFGETQYF. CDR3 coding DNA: TGTGCCAGCGGCAGACAGGGGGTTTTCGGTGAGACCCAGTACTTC.

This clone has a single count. This chain's CDR3 is CASSHYRQAGYEQYF. The DNA of the CDR3 is TGTGCCAGCAGTCACTACCGACAGGCCGGCTACGAGCAGTACTTC. The J gene is TRBJ2-7, the V gene TRBV6-1; D might be TRBD1 (6 bases). The length of the CDR3 is 15 residues. Trimming shortened V by 5 bases and J by 3 bases, and 17 bases separated the two germline ends. The germline V gene has CDR1 MNHNS and CDR2 SASEGT.

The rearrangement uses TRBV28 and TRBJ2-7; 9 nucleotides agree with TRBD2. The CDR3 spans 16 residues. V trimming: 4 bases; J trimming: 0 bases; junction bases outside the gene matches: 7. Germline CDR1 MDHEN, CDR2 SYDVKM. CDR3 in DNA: TGTGCCAGCAGTTCCCTTCGACTAGCGGCCTCCTACGAGCAGTACTTC. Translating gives CASSSLRLAASYEQYF.

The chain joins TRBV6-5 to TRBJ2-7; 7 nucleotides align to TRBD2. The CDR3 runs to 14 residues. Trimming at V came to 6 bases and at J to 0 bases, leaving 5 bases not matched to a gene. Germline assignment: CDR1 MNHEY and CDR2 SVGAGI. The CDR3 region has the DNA TGTGCCAGCAGGTTGGCGGGAGCCTCCTACGAGCAGTACTTC. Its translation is CASRLAGASYEQYF.

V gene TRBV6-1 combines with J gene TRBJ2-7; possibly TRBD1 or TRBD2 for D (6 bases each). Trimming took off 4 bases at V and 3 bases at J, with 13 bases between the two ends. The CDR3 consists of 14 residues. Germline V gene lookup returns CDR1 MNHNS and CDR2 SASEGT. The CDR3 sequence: CASSVGAGIYEQYF. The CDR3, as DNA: TGTGCCAGCAGTGTGGGGGCGGGAATCTACGAGCAGTACTTC.

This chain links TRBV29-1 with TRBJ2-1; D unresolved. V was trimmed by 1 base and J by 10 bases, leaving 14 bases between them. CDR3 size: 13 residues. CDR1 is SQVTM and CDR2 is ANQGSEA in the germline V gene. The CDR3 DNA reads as TGCAGCGTTGAAGGTTGGGGTGCTGAGGAGCAGTTCTTC. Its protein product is CSVEGWGAEEQFF.

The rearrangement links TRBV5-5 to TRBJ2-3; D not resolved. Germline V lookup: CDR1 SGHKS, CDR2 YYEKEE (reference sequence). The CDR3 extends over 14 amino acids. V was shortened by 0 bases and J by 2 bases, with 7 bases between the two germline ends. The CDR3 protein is CASSLEAATDTQYF. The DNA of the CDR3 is TGTGCCAGCAGCTTGGAGGCAGCCACAGATACGCAGTATTTT.

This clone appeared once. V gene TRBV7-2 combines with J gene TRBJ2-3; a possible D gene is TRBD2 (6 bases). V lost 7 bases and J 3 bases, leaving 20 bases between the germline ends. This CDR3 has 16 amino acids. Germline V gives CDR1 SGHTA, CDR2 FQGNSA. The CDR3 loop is CASTDRGGQATDTQYF. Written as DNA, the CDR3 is TGTGCCAGCACCGATAGGGGAGGCCAGGCTACAGATACGCAGTATTTT. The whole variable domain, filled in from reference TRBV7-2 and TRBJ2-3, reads GAGVSQSPSNKVTEKGKDVELRCDPISGHTALYWYRQSLGQGLEFLIYFQGNSAPDKSGLPSDRFSAERTGGSVSTLTIQRTQQEDSAVYLCASTDRGGQATDTQYFGPGTRLTVL.

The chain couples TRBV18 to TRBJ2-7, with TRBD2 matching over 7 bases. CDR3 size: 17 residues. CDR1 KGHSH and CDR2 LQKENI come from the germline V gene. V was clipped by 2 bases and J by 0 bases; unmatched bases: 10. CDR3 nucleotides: TGTGCCAGCTCACCAAAAGGTGGGGGGGTGAGCTCCTACGAGCAGTACTTC. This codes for CASSPKGGGVSSYEQYF.

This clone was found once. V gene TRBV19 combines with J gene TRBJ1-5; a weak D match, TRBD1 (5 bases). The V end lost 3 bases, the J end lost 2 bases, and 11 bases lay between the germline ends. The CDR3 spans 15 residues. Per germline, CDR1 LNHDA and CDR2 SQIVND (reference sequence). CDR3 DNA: TGTGCCAGTAGTATTGGCAGGGCCGGCAATCAGCCCCAGCATTTT. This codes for CASSIGRAGNQPQHF.

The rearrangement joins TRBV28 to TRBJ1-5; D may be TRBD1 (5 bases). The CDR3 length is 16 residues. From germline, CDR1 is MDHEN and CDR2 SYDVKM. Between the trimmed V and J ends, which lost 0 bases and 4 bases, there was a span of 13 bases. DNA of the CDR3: TGTGCCAGCAGTTTATGGCTGGGACCGGGTAATCAGCCCCAGCATTTT. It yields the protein CASSLWLGPGNQPQHF.

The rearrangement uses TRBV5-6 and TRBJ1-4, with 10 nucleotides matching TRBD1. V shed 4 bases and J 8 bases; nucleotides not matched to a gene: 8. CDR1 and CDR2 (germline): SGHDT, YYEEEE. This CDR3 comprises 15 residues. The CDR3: CASSAPGQGKEKLFF. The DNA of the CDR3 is TGTGCCAGCAGCGCTCCGGGACAGGGGAAGGAAAAACTGTTTTTT. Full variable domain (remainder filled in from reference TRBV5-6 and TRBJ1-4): DAGVTQSPTHLIKTRGQQVTLRCSPKSGHDTVSWYQQALGQGPQFIFQYYEEEERQRGNFPDRFSGHQFPNYSSELNVNALLLGDSALYLCASSAPGQGKEKLFFGSGTQLSVL.

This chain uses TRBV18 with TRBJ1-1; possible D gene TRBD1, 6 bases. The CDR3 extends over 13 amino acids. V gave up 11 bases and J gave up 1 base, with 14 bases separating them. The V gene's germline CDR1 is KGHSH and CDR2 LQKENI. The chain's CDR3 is CAGGDNRNTEAFF. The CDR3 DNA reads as TGTGCCGGCGGGGACAATCGGAACACTGAAGCTTTCTTT.